This is a list of T cell receptor beta chains from one sample in a study of T cell responses to AZD1222 COVID-19 vaccine. Produced via immunoSEQ multiplex PCR; TCRdb's table is partial and in-frame only. Of 95,000 to 130,000 clones listed, 75% to 90% were seen once; the top ten hold 3.9%. Material: peripheral blood, obtained on day 0 of MenACWY control vaccination. All receptors derive from an adult in good health. Both conserved end residues are part of each CDR3. A D gene is named only where the DNA matches it firmly. Only some rows state a clone size, as once, few, many or a class for expanded clones.

clone_size,v_call,j_call,d_call,cdr3_length,cdr3_nt,cdr3_aa
-,TRBV11-3,TRBJ1-2,TRBD1,12,TGTGCCAGCAGCTCCGGGACAGCTGGCTACACCTTC,CASSSGTAGYTF
-,TRBV4-2,TRBJ1-1,-,16,TGTGCCAGCAGCCCAACGGAGATCACTATGAACACTGAAGCTTTCTTT,CASSPTEITMNTEAFF
-,TRBV2,TRBJ1-1,-,19,TGTGCCAGCAGTGAAGTCCTTACCGCGATATTTCAGGGGAACACTGAAGCTTTCTTT,CASSEVLTAIFQGNTEAFF
-,TRBV6-5,TRBJ2-7,TRBD1,15,TGTGCCAGCAGGTCCGGGACAGGGGGCGCCTACGAGCAGTACTTC,CASRSGTGGAYEQYF
-,TRBV11-1,TRBJ2-3,-,13,TGTGCCAGCAGCCGTAGCTGGCGGGATACGCAGTATTTT,CASSRSWRDTQYF
-,TRBV10-1,TRBJ2-2,TRBD1,15,TGCGCCAGCAGCCGGGACAGTGCGAACACCGGGGAGCTGTTTTTT,CASSRDSANTGELFF
-,TRBV5-4,TRBJ2-5,TRBD2,16,TGTGCCAGCAGCCGTCAGGGCGGGGGGAGGCAAGAGACCCAGTACTTC,CASSRQGGGRQETQYF
-,TRBV10-3,TRBJ2-2,-,14,TGTGCCATCAGTGAGTATGAGTTCACCGGGGAGCTGTTTTTT,CAISEYEFTGELFF
few,TRBV7-8,TRBJ1-4,TRBD1,14,TGTGCCAGCAGCGGGCCGGGACAGGGTGAAAAACTGTTTTTT,CASSGPGQGEKLFF
-,TRBV3-1/TRBV3-2,TRBJ1-1,-,14,TGTGCCAGCAGCCAATTCTCAAGGGACACTGAAGCTTTCTTT,CASSQFSRDTEAFF
once,TRBV5-1,TRBJ1-1,-,13,TGCGCCAGCAGCTTGGAGGGAGGGAGTAGAGCTTTCTTT,CASSLEGGSRAFF
-,TRBV5-1,TRBJ1-3,-,15,TGCGCCAGCAGCCAAGGCAGCTTCTCTGGAAACACCATATATTTT,CASSQGSFSGNTIYF
-,TRBV30,TRBJ1-2,-,14,TGTGCCTGGAGGATAGCAGGGTCTAACTATGGCTACACCTTC,CAWRIAGSNYGYTF